Sequencing of this T cell receptor beta chain was carried out in a study of T cells expressing NK-cell markers. CDR1 is SGHTA, CDR2 FQGNSA, per germline. This CDR3 spans 13 amino acids. TCRdb re-called the 5' RACE reads and gives one entry per CDR3 protein, without DNA. Its listing shows roughly 420,000 distinct CDR3 sequences. The clonotype originates from a woman aged 18-70 years in good health. Sequencing was done on a sample of blood T cells: a sorted CD56 or NKG2C T cell subset, CD4+ or CD8+ T cells, or bulk PBMC T cells (not recorded which). The gene calls are TRBV7-2 and TRBJ2-3. The chain's CDR3 is CAFSRASTDTQYF.